This paragraph reports one T cell receptor (beta chain). It has no known antigen specificity. No base qualities exist here, and no much larger clone lies one base off it. The time point label here, explained by the study, means: peripheral blood 6 weeks after treatment start. The cohort comprised nearly 30 patients with locally advanced or metastatic urothelial carcinoma treated at Memorial Sloan Kettering on a trial protocol. Peripheral blood mononuclear cells were collected from each patient pretreatment and during treatment, giving between 1 and 8 total time points per patient. The Qiagen DNeasy Blood extraction kit was used to purify genomic DNA from total PBMCs and from tumor samples. PBMCs were collected pretreatment and during treatment, and were isolated and stored as previously described. The data are from a study of PD-L1 blockade in urothelial cancer (dated by TCRdb to 2015 to 2018). At the level of the whole study: All patients started therapy around 2014 and received atezolizumab 1,200 mg intravenously every 3 weeks. About 90% of the roughly 30 patients were identified as males with urothelial cancer of bladder origin, and a prior smoking history was reported by 18 of 29 patients. An ECOG performance status of 0 or 1 was recorded for the patients, and 0 to 3 prior chemotherapy regimens had been received by the patients. Blood samples were analyzed 3 weeks after the start of treatment (second dose) and 6 weeks after the start of treatment. A median of around 150,000 T cells and tens of thousands of unique TCRs was obtained from blood samples, and a median clonality of approximately 0.077 was observed. Somatic, immune and clinical correlates of response to PD-L1 blockade with atezolizumab in urothelial cancer were the focus of an exploratory multi-omic analysis. Pretreatment tumor samples, along with matched peripheral blood serially collected before and after atezolizumab treatment, were subjected to TCR sequencing. Progression-free survival longer than 6 months counted as durable clinical benefit, and TCR features were additionally tested against both progression-free and overall survival. In the same patients who had TCR sequencing, pretreatment tumors also underwent whole exome sequencing and RNA sequencing. Eight or nine patients reached durable clinical benefit, while about 20 patients did not. Pretreatment blood TCR-seq was available for 27 to 30 patients, at least one posttreatment blood collection was obtained for 25 or so patients, and tumor TCR-seq was available for 25 or so patients.

The investigation overall reported the following: Improved progression-free and overall survival was associated with having pretreatment peripheral blood TCR clonality below the median. Greater expansion of tumor-associated TCR clones in peripheral blood 3 weeks after the start of treatment was observed in patients with durable benefit (n of about 21, p = 0.022). Small sample size (n ≈ 27) and many exploratory analyses mean the results are intended to be hypothesis-generating.

Synthetic TCR analog templates were spiked into each PCR to estimate absolute template abundance from read counts. Using the immunoSEQ assay, TCRbeta CDR3 regions were amplified from genomic DNA with bias-controlled V and J gene primers. Sequencing of rearranged TCRbeta segments was done at approximately 20X coverage. On the authors' methods: Clustering was used to correct sequencing errors, and CDR3s were annotated against IMGT to assign V, D and J genes. Out-of-frame and stop-codon sequences were excluded, and only productive TCRbeta rearrangements were used in downstream analyses. Clonality was computed as one minus Shannon entropy normalized by the log of the number of unique productive sequences. Fisher's exact test with Benjamini-Hochberg correction, at a threshold of adjusted p below 0.01, was used to find clones that differed between time points or between blood and tumor. As stored in TCRdb, this immuneACCESS dataset retains in-frame rearrangements with V and J assigned. A fraction of the clones does not appear; measured against another copy, unresolved V genes explain less than half of the discrepancy, and the remainder lacks a known reason. That table furnishes V, J and clone size, whereas the DNA furnished D and trimming. This sample comprises approximately 28,000 clones, about 85% of them detected only once. 3% of the sample lies in the top ten.

V is reduced by 2 bases and J by 5 bases, leaving a spacing of 12 bases between them. The germline V gene yields MDHEN for CDR1 and SYDVKM for CDR2. Including cysteine and phenylalanine, the CDR3 has 14 amino acids. Only the CDR3 portion is preserved as DNA: 42 bases, with reading frame beginning at the first base. Sequenced here: PBMCs, sampled around atezolizumab (anti-PD-L1) treatment. Recombination linked TRBV28 to TRBJ1-2; the D gene remains uncertain. The TCR sequence derives from a man in his sixties or seventies with urothelial cancer. This receptor has the CDR3 CASSLSRSGYGYTF. The DNA sequence reads TGTGCCAGCAGTTTAAGCAGATCCGGGTATGGCTACACCTTC.